This entry is about one T cell receptor (beta chain). Its antigen is undetermined. The entry originates in a study of CD8+CD57+ T cells in acquired aplastic anemia. Study information: When averaged, DNA from sorted CD4+ and CD8+ cells came to approximately 3.2 ug.

All patients picked for sequencing had shown, by flow cytometry, an expansion of CD8+CD57+ cells. Severe acquired aplastic anemia was diagnosed in all patients. Findings of the study overall: A set of more than 25 CD8+ CDR3 sequences was shared between patients and controls, and these sequences appeared highly expressed in patients. Between patients and controls, CD8+ Simpson's diversity did not vary significantly.

Profiling of TCR beta VDJ combinations and CDR3 sequences used genomic DNA as template. Using its own MiXCR run on the reads, TCRdb lists one record per CDR3 protein. The sample consists of roughly 200,000 distinct CDR3 sequences, more than 60% of them appearing once. Sequencing was done on a sample of sorted CD4+, CD8+, or CD8+CD57+ T cells (not recorded which) from PBMCs. The receptor was derived from a human donor with aplastic anemia.

CDR3 amino acids: CASSTELLAYGYTF. The DNA for the CDR3 is TGTGCCAGCAGCACCGAGCTCCTAGCCTATGGCTACACCTTC. The gene calls are TRBV5-4 and TRBJ1-2; D is unresolved. The CDR3 loop spans 14 amino acids. Germline assignment: CDR1 SGHNT and CDR2 YYREEE (reference sequence). The V end was cut by 4 bases, the J end by 4 bases, with 14 bases between.